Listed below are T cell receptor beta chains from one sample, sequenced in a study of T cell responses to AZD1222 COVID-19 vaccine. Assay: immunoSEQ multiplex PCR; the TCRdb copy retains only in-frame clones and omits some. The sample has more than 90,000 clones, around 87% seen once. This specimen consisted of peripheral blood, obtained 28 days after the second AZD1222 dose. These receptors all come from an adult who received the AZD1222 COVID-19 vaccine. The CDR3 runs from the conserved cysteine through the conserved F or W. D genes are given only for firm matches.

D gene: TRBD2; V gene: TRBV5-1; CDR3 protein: CASSLTGGGRNEQFF
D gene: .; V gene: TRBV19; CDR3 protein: CASSFPEGDNNYGYTF
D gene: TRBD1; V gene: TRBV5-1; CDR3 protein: CASSTGQGEAEQYF
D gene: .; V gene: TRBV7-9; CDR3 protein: CASNPQWESNYGYTF
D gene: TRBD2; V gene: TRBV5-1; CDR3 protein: CASSWGLTSGDNEQFF
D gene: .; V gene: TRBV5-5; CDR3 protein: CASSLNAGSSYEQYF
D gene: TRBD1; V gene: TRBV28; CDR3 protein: CASSLGQGAWTF
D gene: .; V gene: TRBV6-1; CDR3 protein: CASSEQAGGNQPQHF
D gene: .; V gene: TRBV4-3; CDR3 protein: CASSQERWGEQYF
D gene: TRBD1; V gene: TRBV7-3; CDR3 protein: CASSHPGQNYSNQPQHF
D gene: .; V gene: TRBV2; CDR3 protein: CASRNRDGNQPQHF
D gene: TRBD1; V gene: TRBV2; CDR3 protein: CASSGPGTGSLEQYF
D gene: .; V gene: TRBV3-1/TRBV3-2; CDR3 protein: CASSQDRVIRVETQYF
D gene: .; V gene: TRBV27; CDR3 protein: CASTLAGNTEAFF